The next 23 T cell receptor beta chains were all read from a single sample in a study of cytomegalovirus exposure and HLA in healthy donors (dated by TCRdb to between 2016 and 2019). The library was made by the immunoSEQ multiplex PCR assay. For the multiplex PCR, a mixture combining 60 forward primers for TCR Vbeta segments and 13 reverse primers for TCR Jbeta segments was used. The source is immuneACCESS, and TCRdb retained only in-frame sequences with V and J called. Part of the clones is not carried over; for the studies checked, unresolved V genes explain less than half of this, and the remainder is unexplained. The sample's own table lists about 140,000 clones. 2% to 3% of the sample is in the top ten clones. Material: PBMCs. The origin of the receptors is a man in his forties or fifties in good health and CMV-seronegative.

The CDR3 loop reads CASRPTGVNSPLHF. CDR3 in DNA: TGTGCCAGCAGGCCTACAGGGGTTAATTCACCCCTCCACTTT. This rearrangement joins TRBV27 to TRBJ1-6; 7 positions agree with TRBD1. The CDR3 loop spans 14 amino acids. From germline, CDR1 is MNHEY and CDR2 SMNVEV (reference sequence). V lost 6 bases to trimming and J lost 6 bases; unmatched junction nucleotides: 5.

This chain joins TRBV29-1 and TRBJ2-1; the match to TRBD2 covers 9 bases. V lost 6 bases to trimming and J lost 7 bases; unmatched junction nucleotides: 13. Germline V gene lookup returns CDR1 SQVTM and CDR2 ANQGSEA. The CDR3 spans 15 residues. The CDR3 sequence is CSVSLSGGRGNEQFF. CDR3 bases: TGCAGCGTATCGTTAAGCGGGGGGAGAGGGAATGAGCAGTTCTTC.

V is TRBV5-4 and J is TRBJ2-5, with TRBD1 identical over 10 bases. Germline CDR1 is SGHNT and CDR2 is YYREEE (reference sequence). This CDR3 spans 16 amino acids. V trimming: 4 bases; J trimming: 5 bases; junction bases outside the gene matches: 11. For the CDR3, the DNA is TGTGCCAGCAGCACCACCGGGACAGGGGTCGGGGAGACCCAGTACTTC. Translated, it gives CASSTTGTGVGETQYF.

The chain couples TRBV2 to TRBJ2-7, with D tentatively TRBD2 (5 bases). The CDR3 runs to 12 residues. Germline V gene data show CDR1 as SNHLY and CDR2 as FYNNEI. This chain's CDR3 is CALGGRSYEQYF. The DNA of the CDR3 is TGTGCACTCGGTGGGAGATCCTACGAGCAGTACTTC.

The V and J genes are TRBV10-3 and TRBJ1-4, with a possible D match to TRBD1 (5 bases). CDR1 is ENHRY, CDR2 SYGVKD, per germline. The CDR3 length is 13 residues. V was clipped by 4 bases and J by 4 bases, with 7 bases between them. This CDR3 is CAISGTSNEKLFF. Here the CDR3 DNA reads TGTGCCATCAGTGGGACAAGTAATGAAAAACTGTTTTTT.

J is TRBJ1-1 and V is TRBV5-5, with D possibly being TRBD1 (5 bases). Trimming took 0 bases from V and 3 from J, leaving 9 bases between them. The CDR3 totals 14 residues. Germline loops: CDR1 SGHKS, CDR2 YYEKEE (reference sequence). CDR3 region: CASSLVGVDTEAFF. The DNA for the CDR3 is TGTGCCAGCAGCTTGGTAGGGGTGGACACTGAAGCTTTCTTT.

This rearrangement joins TRBV27 to TRBJ1-6, with D possibly matching TRBD1 (5 bases). Germline V gives CDR1 MNHEY, CDR2 SMNVEV (reference sequence). CDR3 size: 16 residues. The germline V and J ends were trimmed by 6 bases and 6 bases, with 18 bases remaining between them. As DNA, the CDR3 is TGTGCCAGCAGATTGGCTCAGGGAGGAGGTAATTCACCCCTCCACTTT. It specifies CASRLAQGGGNSPLHF.

The chain recombines TRBV19 with TRBJ2-1; 7 nucleotides match TRBD2. The germline gives CDR1 LNHDA, CDR2 SQIVND (reference sequence). The CDR3 is 16 residues long. V shed 2 bases and J 9 bases; nucleotides not matched to a gene: 13. The CDR3 sequence is CASSISPGLPMAEQFF. CDR3 in DNA: TGTGCCAGTAGTATAAGTCCGGGACTACCTATGGCTGAGCAGTTCTTC.

The CDR3 sequence: CASSVTGSSSYEQYF. In DNA, the CDR3 is TGTGCCAGCAGTGTAACGGGGTCTAGCTCCTACGAGCAGTACTTC. The chain recombines TRBV6-1 with TRBJ2-7; D may be TRBD2 (5 bases). Trimming removed 4 bases at V and 0 bases at J, with 13 bases between. CDR3 size: 15 residues. Germline V lookup: CDR1 MNHNS, CDR2 SASEGT.

The V gene is TRBV5-4, the J gene TRBJ1-1; the D gene is possibly TRBD1 (5 bases). This CDR3 spans 14 amino acids. The V and J ends lost 4 bases and 7 bases respectively, with 17 bases between them. CDR1 and CDR2 from the germline V gene are SGHNT and YYREEE (reference sequence). The CDR3 coding sequence is TGTGCCAGCAGCCCTACGGCTTCTAGGGGTGAAGCTTTCTTT. Protein sequence: CASSPTASRGEAFF.

The chain is built from TRBV6-6 and TRBJ1-1; 7 bases fit TRBD1. J was trimmed by 1 base and V by 4 bases; bases with no gene match: 3. Germline-derived CDR1 and CDR2 are MNHNY and SVGAGI (reference sequence). This CDR3 comprises 14 residues. The CDR3: CASSLTGTNTEAFF. The CDR3 DNA follows: TGTGCCAGCAGTTTGACAGGGACGAACACTGAAGCTTTCTTT.

The CDR3 DNA sequence: TGTGCCAGCAGCCAAGGGCGGCAGTCCTATAATTCACCCCTCCACTTT. Translated, it gives CASSQGRQSYNSPLHF. The J gene is TRBJ1-6, the V gene TRBV14, with D unresolved. In germline, CDR1 is SGHDN, CDR2 FVKESK. Deletions cut 1 base from V and 1 base from J, with 8 bases between. This CDR3 contains 16 residues.

The chain recombines TRBV7-3 with TRBJ2-3; D call uncertain. V lost 0 bases and J lost 10, with 11 bases in between. Germline V CDR1 and CDR2: SGHTA, FQGTGA. This CDR3 comprises 13 residues. DNA for the CDR3: TGTGCCAGCAGCTTAACGTTTTTGGCAGCGCAGTATTTT. Protein sequence: CASSLTFLAAQYF.

The V call is TRBV4-1, the J call TRBJ2-7; weak D call: TRBD2 (6 bases). The V gene lost 5 bases and the J gene lost 0 bases, with 14 bases spanning the gap. Looked up from germline, CDR1 is MGHRA and CDR2 is YSYEKL. This CDR3 is built from 15 residues. The CDR3 DNA reads as TGCGCCAGCAGCTCGCGGGACGCGAGCTCCTACGAGCAGTACTTC. It encodes CASSSRDASSYEQYF.

To note about this clone: The sample carries other DNA sequences with the same CDR3. The V gene is TRBV28, the J gene TRBJ1-2; TRBD1 might be the D (5 bases). V lost 6 bases and J 2 bases, leaving 7 bases between the germline ends. Per germline, CDR1 MDHEN and CDR2 SYDVKM. The CDR3 spans 12 residues. In DNA form, the CDR3 reads TGTGCCAGCAGGGGGGGGAACTATGGCTACACCTTC. Its translation is CASRGGNYGYTF.

The rearrangement links TRBV7-9 to TRBJ2-5; 8 bases are a match to TRBD1. V trimming: 2 bases; J trimming: 3 bases; junction bases outside the gene matches: 5. Germline assignment: CDR1 SEHNR and CDR2 FQNEAQ (reference sequence). The CDR3 is 15 amino acids. CDR3 loop: CASSLPGQAKETQYF. CDR3 DNA: TGTGCCAGCAGCTTACCGGGACAGGCTAAAGAGACCCAGTACTTC.

V gene TRBV7-3 combines with J gene TRBJ2-1; 9 nucleotides line up with TRBD2. This CDR3 has 14 residues. The V gene end was trimmed by 5 bases and the J gene end by 5 bases; junction bases not matched to a gene: 4. Looked up from germline, CDR1 is SGHTA and CDR2 is FQGTGA. CDR3 DNA sequence: TGTGCCAGCAGCCCCGGGACTAGCAACAATGAGCAGTTCTTC. Protein sequence: CASSPGTSNNEQFF.

The V gene is TRBV23-1, the J gene TRBJ1-1; TRBD1 matches at 10 bases. TRBV23-1 falls under the ORF class, with uncertain function. The CDR3 runs to 16 residues. V was clipped by 6 bases and J by 0 bases; unmatched bases: 7. CDR3 loop: CASSRTGGAMNTEAFF. CDR3 bases: TGCGCCAGCAGCCGGACAGGGGGAGCGATGAACACTGAAGCTTTCTTT.

The V call is TRBV4-2, the J call TRBJ2-7; D gene unclear. This CDR3 region has 14 residues. Trimming took 0 bases from V and 0 from J, leaving 6 bases between them. Germline CDR1 and CDR2: LGHNA and YNFKEQ. DNA for the CDR3: TGTGCCAGCAGCCAAGAACTGAGCTCCTACGAGCAGTACTTC. Translating it yields CASSQELSSYEQYF.

The chain combines TRBV5-1 with TRBJ2-7; TRBD2 matches at 7 bases. With 3 bases clipped from V and 5 bases from J, the junction kept 11 bases outside the gene matches. The CDR3 totals 15 residues. Germline V lookup: CDR1 SGHRS, CDR2 YFSETQ. As DNA, the CDR3 is TGCGCCAGCAGCTCCCGAGCGGGGAAGGTCGACGAGCAGTACTTC. This gives the protein CASSSRAGKVDEQYF.

The chain couples TRBV7-2 to TRBJ2-1; D perhaps matches TRBD2 (6 bases). Germline V gene sequence: CDR1 SGHTA, CDR2 FQGNSA. The CDR3 loop spans 15 amino acids. V was clipped by 5 bases and J by 1 base, with 12 bases between them. The CDR3 spells CASSPKRVSYNEQFF. In DNA, the CDR3 is TGTGCCAGCAGCCCCAAGCGGGTTTCCTACAATGAGCAGTTCTTC.

The gene calls are TRBV9 and TRBJ2-2; weak D call: TRBD1 (5 bases). CDR1 is SGDLS and CDR2 is YYNGEE in the germline V gene. The CDR3 has 14 residues. Trimming stripped 5 bases from V and 3 bases from J, with 11 bases between. The CDR3: CASRLREYTGELFF. CDR3 DNA sequence: TGTGCCAGCAGACTCAGGGAATACACCGGGGAGCTGTTTTTT.

The V call is TRBV4-1, the J call TRBJ1-2, with D possibly being TRBD1 (5 bases). Germline CDR1 MGHRA, CDR2 YSYEKL. The CDR3 length is 16 residues. The ends were cut back, 1 base at V and 0 bases at J, with 12 bases in the middle. CDR3 region: CASSQVVGTSNYGYTF. The CDR3 DNA reads TGCGCCAGCAGCCAAGTGGTAGGGACTTCTAACTATGGCTACACCTTC.